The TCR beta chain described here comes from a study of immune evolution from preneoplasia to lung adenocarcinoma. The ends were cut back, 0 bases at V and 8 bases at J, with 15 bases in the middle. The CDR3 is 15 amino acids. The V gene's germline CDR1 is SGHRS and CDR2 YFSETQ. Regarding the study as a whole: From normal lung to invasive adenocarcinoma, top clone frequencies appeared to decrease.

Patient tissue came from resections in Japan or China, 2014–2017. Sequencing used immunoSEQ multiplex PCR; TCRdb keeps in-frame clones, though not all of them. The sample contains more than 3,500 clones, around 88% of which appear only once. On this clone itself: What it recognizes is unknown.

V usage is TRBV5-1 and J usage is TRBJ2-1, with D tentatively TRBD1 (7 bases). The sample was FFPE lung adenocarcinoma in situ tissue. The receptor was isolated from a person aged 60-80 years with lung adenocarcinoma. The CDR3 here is CASSLGQGPGDEQFF. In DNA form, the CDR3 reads TGCGCCAGCAGCTTGGGACAGGGTCCGGGGGATGAGCAGTTCTTC.